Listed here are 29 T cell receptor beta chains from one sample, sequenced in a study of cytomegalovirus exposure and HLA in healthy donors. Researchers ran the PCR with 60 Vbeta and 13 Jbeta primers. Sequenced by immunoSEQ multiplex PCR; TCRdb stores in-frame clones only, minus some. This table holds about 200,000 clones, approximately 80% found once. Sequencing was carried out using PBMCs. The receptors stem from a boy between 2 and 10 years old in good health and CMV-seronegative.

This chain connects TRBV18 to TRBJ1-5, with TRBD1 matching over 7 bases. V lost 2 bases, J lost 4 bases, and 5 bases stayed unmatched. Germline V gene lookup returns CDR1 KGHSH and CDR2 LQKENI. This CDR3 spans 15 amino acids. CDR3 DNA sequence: TGTGCCAGCTCACCAAGGGGGCCCGGAAATCAGCCCCAGCATTTT. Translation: CASSPRGPGNQPQHF.

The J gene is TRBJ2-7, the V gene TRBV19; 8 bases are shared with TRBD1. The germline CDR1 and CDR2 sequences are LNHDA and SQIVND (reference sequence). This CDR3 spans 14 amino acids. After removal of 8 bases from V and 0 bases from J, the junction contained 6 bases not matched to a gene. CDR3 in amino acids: CASSGTGTSYEQYF. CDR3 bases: TGTGCCAGTTCCGGGACAGGAACCTCCTACGAGCAGTACTTC.

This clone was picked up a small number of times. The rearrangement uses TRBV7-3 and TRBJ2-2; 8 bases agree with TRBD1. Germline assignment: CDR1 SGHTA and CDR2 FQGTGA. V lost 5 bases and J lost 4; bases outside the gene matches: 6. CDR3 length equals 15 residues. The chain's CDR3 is CASSRTGSGTGELFF. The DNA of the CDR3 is TGTGCCAGCAGCCGGACAGGGTCGGGCACCGGGGAGCTGTTTTTT. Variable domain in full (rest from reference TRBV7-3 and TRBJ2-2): GAGVSQTPSNKVTEKGKYVELRCDPISGHTALYWYRQSLGQGPEFLIYFQGTGAADDSGLPNDRFFAVRPEGSVSTLKIQRTERGDSAVYLCASSRTGSGTGELFFGEGSRLTVL.

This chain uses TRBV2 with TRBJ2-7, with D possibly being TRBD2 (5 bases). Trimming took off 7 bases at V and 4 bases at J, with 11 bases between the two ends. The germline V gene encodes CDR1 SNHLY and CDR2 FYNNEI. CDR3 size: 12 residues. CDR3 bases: TGTGCCAGCACCCAAACTAGGTACGAGCAGTACTTC. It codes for CASTQTRYEQYF.

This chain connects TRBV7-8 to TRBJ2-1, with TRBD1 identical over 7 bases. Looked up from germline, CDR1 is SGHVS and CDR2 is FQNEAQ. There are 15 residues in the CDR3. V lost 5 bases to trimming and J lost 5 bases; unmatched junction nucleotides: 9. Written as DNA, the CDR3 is TGTGCCAGCAGCGAACGAAAGGGGGCCCACAATGAGCAGTTCTTC. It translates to CASSERKGAHNEQFF.

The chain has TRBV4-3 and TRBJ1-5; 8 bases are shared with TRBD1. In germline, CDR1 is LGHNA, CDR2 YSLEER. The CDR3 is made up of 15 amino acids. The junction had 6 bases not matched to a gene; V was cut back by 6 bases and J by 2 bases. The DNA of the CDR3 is TGCGCCAGCAGTCCCCCGACAGGGGGCAATCAGCCCCAGCATTTT. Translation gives CASSPPTGGNQPQHF.

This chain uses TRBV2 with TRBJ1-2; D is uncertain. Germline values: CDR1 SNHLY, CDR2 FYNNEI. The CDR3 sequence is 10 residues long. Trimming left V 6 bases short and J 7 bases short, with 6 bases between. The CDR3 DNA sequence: TGTGCCAGCAGAGGCGGTGGCTACACCTTC. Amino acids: CASRGGGYTF.

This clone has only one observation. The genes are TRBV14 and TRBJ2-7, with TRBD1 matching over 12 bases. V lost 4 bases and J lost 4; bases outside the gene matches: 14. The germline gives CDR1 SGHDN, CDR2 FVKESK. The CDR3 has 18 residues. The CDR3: CASSPIKGGQGAPYEQYF. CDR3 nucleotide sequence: TGTGCCAGCAGCCCGATTAAAGGGGGACAGGGGGCTCCATACGAGCAGTACTTC.

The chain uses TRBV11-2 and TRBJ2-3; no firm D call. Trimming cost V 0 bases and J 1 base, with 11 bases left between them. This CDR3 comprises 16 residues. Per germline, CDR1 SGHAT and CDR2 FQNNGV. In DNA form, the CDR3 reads TGTGCCAGCAGCTTAGATCCTACTCTGGGCACAGATACGCAGTATTTT. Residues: CASSLDPTLGTDTQYF. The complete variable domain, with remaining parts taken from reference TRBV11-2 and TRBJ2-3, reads EAGVAQSPRYKIIEKRQSVAFWCNPISGHATLYWYQQILGQGPKLLIQFQNNGVVDDSQLPKDRFSAERLKGVDSTLKIQPAKLEDSAVYLCASSLDPTLGTDTQYFGPGTRLTVL.

CDR3 residues: CASSEANGKLFF. The CDR3, as DNA: TGTGCCAGCAGTGAAGCGAACGGAAAACTGTTTTTT. This chain links TRBV2 with TRBJ1-4; D remains ambiguous. V dropped 0 bases and J dropped 10 bases, with 6 bases sitting between them. This CDR3 has 12 residues. The germline V gene encodes CDR1 SNHLY and CDR2 FYNNEI.

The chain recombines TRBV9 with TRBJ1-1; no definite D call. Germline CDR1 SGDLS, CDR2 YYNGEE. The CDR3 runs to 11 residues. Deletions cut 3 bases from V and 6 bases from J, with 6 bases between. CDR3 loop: CASSAGAEAFF. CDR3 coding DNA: TGTGCCAGCAGCGCCGGGGCTGAAGCTTTCTTT.

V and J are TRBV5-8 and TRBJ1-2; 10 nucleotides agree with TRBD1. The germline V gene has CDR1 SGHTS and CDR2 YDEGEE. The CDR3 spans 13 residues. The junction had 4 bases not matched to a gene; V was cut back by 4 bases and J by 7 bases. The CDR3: CASSGTGDLGYTF. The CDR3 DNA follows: TGTGCCAGCAGCGGGACAGGGGATCTTGGCTACACCTTC.

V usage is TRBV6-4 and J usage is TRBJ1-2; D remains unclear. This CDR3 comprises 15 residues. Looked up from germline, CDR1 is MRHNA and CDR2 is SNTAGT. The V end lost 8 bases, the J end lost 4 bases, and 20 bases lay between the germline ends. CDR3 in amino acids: CASSRESHRSYGYTF. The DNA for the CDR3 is TGTGCCAGCTCCCGGGAGTCACATAGGAGCTATGGCTACACCTTC.

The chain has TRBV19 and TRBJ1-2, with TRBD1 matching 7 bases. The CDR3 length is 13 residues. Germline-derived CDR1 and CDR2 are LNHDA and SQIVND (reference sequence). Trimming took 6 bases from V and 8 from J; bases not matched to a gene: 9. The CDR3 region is CASRQQGLRGYTF. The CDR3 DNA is TGTGCCAGTAGACAACAGGGGTTGAGGGGCTACACCTTC.

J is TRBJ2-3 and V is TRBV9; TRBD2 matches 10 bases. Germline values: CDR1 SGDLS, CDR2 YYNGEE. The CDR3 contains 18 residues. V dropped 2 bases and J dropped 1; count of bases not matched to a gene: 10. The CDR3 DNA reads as TGTGCCAGCAGCGTCGGCACCTTAGCGGGGGGAGGCACAGATACGCAGTATTTT. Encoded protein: CASSVGTLAGGGTDTQYF. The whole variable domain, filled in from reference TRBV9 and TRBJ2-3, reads DSGVTQTPKHLITATGQRVTLRCSPRSGDLSVYWYQQSLDQGLQFLIQYYNGEERAKGNILERFSAQQFPDLHSELNLSSLELGDSALYFCASSVGTLAGGGTDTQYFGPGTRLTVL.

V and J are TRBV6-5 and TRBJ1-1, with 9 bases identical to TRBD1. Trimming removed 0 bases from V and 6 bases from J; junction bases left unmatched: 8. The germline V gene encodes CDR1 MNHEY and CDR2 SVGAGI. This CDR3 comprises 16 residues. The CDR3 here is CASSYSLGTGRAEAFF. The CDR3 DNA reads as TGTGCCAGCAGTTACTCCCTCGGGACAGGGAGAGCTGAAGCTTTCTTT.

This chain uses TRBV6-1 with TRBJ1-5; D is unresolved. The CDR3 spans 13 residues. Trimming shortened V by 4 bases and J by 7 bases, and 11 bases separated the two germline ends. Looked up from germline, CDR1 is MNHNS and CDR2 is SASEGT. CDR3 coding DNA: TGTGCCAGCAGTGGGACTGATATCCAGCCCCAGCATTTT. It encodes CASSGTDIQPQHF.

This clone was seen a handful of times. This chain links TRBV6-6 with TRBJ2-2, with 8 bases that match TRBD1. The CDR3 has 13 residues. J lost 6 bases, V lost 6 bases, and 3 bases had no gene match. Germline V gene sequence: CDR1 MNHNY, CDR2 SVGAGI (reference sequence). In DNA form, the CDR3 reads TGTGCCAGCAGCAGGGGGCAGGCCGGGGAGCTGTTTTTT. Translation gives CASSRGQAGELFF.

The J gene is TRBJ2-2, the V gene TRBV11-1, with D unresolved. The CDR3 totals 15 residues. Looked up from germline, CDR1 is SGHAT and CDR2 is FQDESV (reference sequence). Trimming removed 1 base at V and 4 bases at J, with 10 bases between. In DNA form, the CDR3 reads TGTGCCAGCAGCTTAGGGCAGGTTACCACCGGGGAGCTGTTTTTT. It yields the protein CASSLGQVTTGELFF.

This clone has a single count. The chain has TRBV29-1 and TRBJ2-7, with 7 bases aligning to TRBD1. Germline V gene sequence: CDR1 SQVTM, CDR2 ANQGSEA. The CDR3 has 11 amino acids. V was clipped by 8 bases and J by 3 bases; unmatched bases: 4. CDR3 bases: TGCAGCACAAGGACAGGCTACGAGCAGTACTTC. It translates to CSTRTGYEQYF.

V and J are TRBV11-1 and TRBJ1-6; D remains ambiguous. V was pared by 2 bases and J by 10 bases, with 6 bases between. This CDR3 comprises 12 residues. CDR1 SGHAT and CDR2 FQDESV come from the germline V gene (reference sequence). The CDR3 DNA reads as TGTGCCAGCAGCTTATCAGTCTCACCCCTCCACTTT. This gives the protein CASSLSVSPLHF. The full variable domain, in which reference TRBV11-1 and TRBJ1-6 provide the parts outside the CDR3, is EAEVAQSPRYKITEKSQAVAFWCDPISGHATLYWYRQILGQGPELLVQFQDESVVDDSQLPKDRFSAERLKGVDSTLKIQPAELGDSAMYLCASSLSVSPLHFGNGTRLTVT.

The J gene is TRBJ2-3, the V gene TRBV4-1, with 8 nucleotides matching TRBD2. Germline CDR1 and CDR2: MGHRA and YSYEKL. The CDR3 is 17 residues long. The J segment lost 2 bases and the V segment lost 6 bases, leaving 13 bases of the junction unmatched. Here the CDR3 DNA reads TGCGCCAGCAGGAGCTCCGGGGGGGCGGGGACCACAGATACGCAGTATTTT. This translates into CASRSSGGAGTTDTQYF.

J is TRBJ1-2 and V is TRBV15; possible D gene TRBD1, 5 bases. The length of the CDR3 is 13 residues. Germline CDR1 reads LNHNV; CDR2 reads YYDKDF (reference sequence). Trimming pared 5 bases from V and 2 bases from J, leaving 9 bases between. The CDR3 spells CATSPDTNYGYTF. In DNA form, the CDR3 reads TGTGCCACCAGCCCGGACACCAACTATGGCTACACCTTC.

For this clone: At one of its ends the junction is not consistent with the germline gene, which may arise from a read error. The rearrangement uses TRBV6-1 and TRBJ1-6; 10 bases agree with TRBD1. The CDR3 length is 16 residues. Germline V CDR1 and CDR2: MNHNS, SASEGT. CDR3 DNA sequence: TGTGCCAGCAGCGAAGGACAGGGGGGGAATAATTCACCCCTCCACTTT. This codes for CASSEGQGGNNSPLHF.

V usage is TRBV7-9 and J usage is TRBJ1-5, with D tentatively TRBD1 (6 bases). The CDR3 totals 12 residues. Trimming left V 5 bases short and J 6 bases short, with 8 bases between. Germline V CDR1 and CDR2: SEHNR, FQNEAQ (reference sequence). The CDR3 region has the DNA TGTGCCAGCAGCCGGGGGGCTCAGCCCCAGCATTTT. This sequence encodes CASSRGAQPQHF.

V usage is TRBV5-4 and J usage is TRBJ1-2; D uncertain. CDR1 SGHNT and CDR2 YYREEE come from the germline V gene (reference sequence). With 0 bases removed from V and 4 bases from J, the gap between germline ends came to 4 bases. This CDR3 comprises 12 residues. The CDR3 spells CASSLAGYGYTF. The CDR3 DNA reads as TGTGCCAGCAGCTTGGCAGGCTATGGCTACACCTTC.

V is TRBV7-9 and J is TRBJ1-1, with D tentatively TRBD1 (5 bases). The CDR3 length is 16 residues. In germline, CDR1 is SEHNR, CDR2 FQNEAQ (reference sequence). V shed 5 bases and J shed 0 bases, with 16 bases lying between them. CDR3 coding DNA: TGTGCCAGCAGCCCCTTCAGACAGCTCATGAACACTGAAGCTTTCTTT. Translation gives CASSPFRQLMNTEAFF.

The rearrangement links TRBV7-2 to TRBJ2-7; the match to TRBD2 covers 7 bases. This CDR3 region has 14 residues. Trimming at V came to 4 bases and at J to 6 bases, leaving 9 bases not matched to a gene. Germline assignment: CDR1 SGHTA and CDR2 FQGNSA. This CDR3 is CASSSGLGGSEQYF. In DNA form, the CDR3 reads TGTGCCAGCAGCTCGGGACTCGGGGGGAGCGAGCAGTACTTC. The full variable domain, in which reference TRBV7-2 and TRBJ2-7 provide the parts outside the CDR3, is GAGVSQSPSNKVTEKGKDVELRCDPISGHTALYWYRQSLGQGLEFLIYFQGNSAPDKSGLPSDRFSAERTGGSVSTLTIQRTQQEDSAVYLCASSSGLGGSEQYFGPGTRLTVT.

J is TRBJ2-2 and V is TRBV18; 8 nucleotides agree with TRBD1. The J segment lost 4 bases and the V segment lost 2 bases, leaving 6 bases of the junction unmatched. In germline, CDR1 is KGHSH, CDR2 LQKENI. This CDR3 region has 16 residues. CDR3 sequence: CASSPGTGPFTGELFF. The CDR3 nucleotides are TGTGCCAGCTCACCAGGGACAGGACCCTTCACCGGGGAGCTGTTTTTT.